What follows are 12 T cell receptor beta chains derived from one specimen sequenced in a study of cytomegalovirus exposure and HLA in healthy donors. PCR amplification relied on 60 Vbeta primers (plus 13 Jbeta primers). Profiling relied on immunoSEQ multiplex PCR, and the TCRdb table lists in-frame clones only, not all of them. The top ten clones hold approximately 3% of a sample with about 150,000 clones, 80% to 85% of them seen once. The source material was PBMCs. The origin of the receptors is a male donor in good health and CMV-seronegative.

This chain links TRBV25-1 with TRBJ1-2; a possible D gene is TRBD1 (5 bases). V dropped 4 bases and J dropped 6 bases, with 24 bases sitting between them. The CDR3 is 17 residues long. The germline V gene encodes CDR1 MGHDK and CDR2 SYGVNS. This CDR3 reads CASSVLFQGGLLDGYTF. The CDR3 DNA follows: TGTGCCAGCAGTGTACTTTTCCAGGGAGGGTTATTGGATGGCTACACCTTC.

The chain uses TRBV6-1 and TRBJ1-5, with no clear D. V shed 9 bases and J shed 7 bases, with 19 bases lying between them. CDR1 and CDR2 from the germline V gene are MNHNS and SASEGT. The CDR3 covers 14 residues. Here the CDR3 reads CASTWGGNGQPQHF. DNA of the CDR3: TGTGCCAGTACCTGGGGAGGGAACGGGCAGCCCCAGCATTTT.

The chain links TRBV4-1 to TRBJ1-1, with D perhaps matching TRBD1 (6 bases). CDR3 length: 17 residues. Germline lookup yields CDR1 MGHRA and CDR2 YSYEKL. Trimming left V 4 bases short and J 3 bases short, with 21 bases between. The CDR3 reads CASSLDPSGRGDTEAFF. The CDR3 region has the DNA TGCGCCAGCAGCCTGGACCCTTCTGGCAGGGGAGACACTGAAGCTTTCTTT.

The rearrangement links TRBV2 to TRBJ2-7; the D gene is possibly TRBD2 (5 bases). The germline V gene has CDR1 SNHLY and CDR2 FYNNEI. The V and J ends lost 7 bases and 6 bases respectively, with 16 bases between them. The CDR3 is 13 residues long. In DNA form, the CDR3 reads TGTGCCAGCAAGTACGGGGAACGCGGCGAGCAGTACTTC. This gives the protein CASKYGERGEQYF.

This rearrangement joins TRBV11-2 to TRBJ2-7; a possible D gene is TRBD1 (5 bases). The CDR3 contains 18 residues. The V gene lost 3 bases and the J gene lost 3 bases, with 24 bases spanning the gap. From germline, CDR1 is SGHAT and CDR2 FQNNGV. The CDR3 nucleotides read TGTGCCAGCAGCTTGGGTTACCAGGGCCACCGAACATACTACGAGCAGTACTTC. This gives the protein CASSLGYQGHRTYYEQYF.

This chain links TRBV2 with TRBJ1-4, with D possibly being TRBD1 (6 bases). The CDR3 runs 16 residues. Trimming took 6 bases from V and 4 from J, leaving 18 bases between them. Germline V gene data show CDR1 as SNHLY and CDR2 as FYNNEI. Here the CDR3 DNA reads TGTGCCAGCAGCCAAGATAATGGGGGCATTAATGAAAAACTGTTTTTT. Translating gives CASSQDNGGINEKLFF.

The J gene is TRBJ2-2, the V gene TRBV5-4, with 11 bases fitting TRBD2. Trimming removed 3 bases from V and 6 bases from J; junction bases left unmatched: 10. Germline V CDR1 and CDR2: SGHNT, YYREEE (reference sequence). This CDR3 contains 17 residues. CDR3 bases: TGTGCCAGCAGCTATCTGACTAGCGGGATGTATGCCGGGGAGCTGTTTTTT. Translation: CASSYLTSGMYAGELFF.

The chain uses TRBV9 and TRBJ1-3; D not certain. The germline V and J ends were trimmed by 2 bases and 5 bases, with 17 bases remaining between them. Germline V lookup: CDR1 SGDLS, CDR2 YYNGEE. The CDR3 has 16 amino acids. In nucleotides, the CDR3 is TGTGCCAGCAGCGTCCAAGGAGGGTATGAGAGAAACACCATATATTTT. It translates to CASSVQGGYERNTIYF.

This chain uses TRBV28 with TRBJ2-7; TRBD1 aligns across 7 bases. There are 14 residues in the CDR3. CDR1 MDHEN and CDR2 SYDVKM come from the germline V gene. The V segment lost 6 bases and the J segment 4 bases; nucleotides outside the gene matches: 9. The CDR3 DNA sequence: TGTGCCAGCAGGCTAGGGACAGACCCTTACGAGCAGTACTTC. Translation gives CASRLGTDPYEQYF.

A remark on this clone: The same CDR3 arises from other DNA sequences in this sample as well. The rearrangement links TRBV9 to TRBJ1-2, with 12 positions matching TRBD1. V lost 2 bases to trimming and J lost 2 bases; unmatched junction nucleotides: 1. This CDR3 has 15 amino acids. Germline V lookup: CDR1 SGDLS, CDR2 YYNGEE. CDR3 in DNA: TGTGCCAGCAGCGTTGGGACAGGGGGCAACTATGGCTACACCTTC. Translating it yields CASSVGTGGNYGYTF.

The V gene is TRBV2, the J gene TRBJ1-6; D might be TRBD1 (6 bases). The CDR3 contains 15 residues. Trimming shortened V by 7 bases and J by 8 bases, and 18 bases separated the two germline ends. Germline V lookup: CDR1 SNHLY, CDR2 FYNNEI. CDR3 coding DNA: TGTGCCAGCACGCTGAGGGGGAATCAGGATTCACCCCTCCACTTT. It codes for CASTLRGNQDSPLHF.

The genes are TRBV6-5 and TRBJ2-5; possible D gene TRBD1, 6 bases. CDR1 is MNHEY, CDR2 SVGAGI, per germline. The V gene lost 7 bases and the J gene lost 2 bases, with 14 bases spanning the gap. The CDR3 covers 14 residues. Written as DNA, the CDR3 is TGTGCCAGCAAATTGGGGGCCGCACAAGAGACCCAGTACTTC. Its translation: CASKLGAAQETQYF.